The source of this T cell receptor (beta chain) is a study of brain T cells in children with intractable seizures (dated by TCRdb to the early 2020s). As for the study more broadly: A NanoString immunology panel was first used to screen resected brain tissue from roughly 52 pediatric epilepsy surgery cases for immune gene transcripts. Among the approximately 12 selected surgery cases, pre-surgery blood was additionally sequenced for eight, leaving four cases with brain tissue only. General findings and caveats noted by the study authors: Viral specificity was inferred solely from CDR3 sequence similarity, and the HCMV serostatus of the patients was not known. Because pre- and post-surgery blood were sequenced to different depths, clones absent from the pre-surgery sample may reflect undersampling.

The immunoSEQ assay was applied to genomic DNA to generate the TCR beta chain sequences. On the authors' methods: CDR3 sequences that did not begin with the conserved framework cysteine at position 104 were removed manually. To get clonality, the normalized Shannon's Diversity Index was subtracted from one, giving values from 0 (maximal diversity) to 1 (oligoclonal). To check whether a given CDR3 had different frequencies in two samples, for example brain versus blood, chi-squared comparison-of-proportions tests were used. Public clonotypes were found through immuneACCESS searches, while the VDJdb browser was used to judge similarity to known antiviral clonotypes. Imported from immuneACCESS, the table was reduced by TCRdb to in-frame sequences with V and J called. These copies leave out some clones; in studies compared against another copy, an unresolved V gene accounts for under half, and the cause of the remainder is not known. The V and J calls and clone size are taken from that table; D and trimming were inferred from the DNA. The sample contains hundreds of thousands of clones, about 94% of them found a single time. The biggest ten clones account for under 7% of the sample.

Concerning this clone itself: The antigen it recognizes is unknown. The input lacks base qualities; no much larger clone sits a single base away.

The meaning of the sample's time point label: blood from clinic visit 5 months post-surgery; TSC patient then seizure free. The surgery cases that showed the highest brain T cell transcript signatures were chosen for TCR beta chain sequencing of brain tissue, and of blood when it was available. Patients had been treated with at least one anti-epileptic drug before surgery. TCR-sequenced patients were children with drug-resistant epilepsy due to tuberous sclerosis complex, focal cortical dysplasia, Rasmussen encephalitis or hemimegalencephaly. Bulk genomic DNA was isolated from unsorted brain tissue and whole blood using the Monarch genomic DNA purification kit. Specimen: peripheral blood, collected around 5 months after surgery. The origin of this receptor is a boy younger than two with tuberous sclerosis and intractable seizures.

In nucleotide form, the sequence is TGTGCCAGCAGTGAATTGGGGACAGCGTACCAAGAGACCCAGTACTTC. It codes for CASSELGTAYQETQYF. The V gene is TRBV6-1 and the J gene is TRBJ2-5; 7 bases in between match TRBD1. Trimmed from V: 2 bases; trimmed from J: 0 bases; junction bases lacking a gene match: 6. The germline V gene encodes CDR1 MNHNS and CDR2 SASEGT. The CDR3 covers 16 residues, taking in both the cysteine and the phenylalanine. The CDR3 DNA has 48 bases and is translated from base 1.